The entry that follows covers one TCR beta chain sequence. This clonotype was counted at least ten times. Its antigen is still unknown. Per-base qualities were not stored, and no clone one base away is much larger. This entry belongs to a study of CXCR3 chemokines and chemotherapy response in bladder cancer (dated by TCRdb to between 2021 and 2023). Background for the entire study: The study tested whether activity of the CXCR3 chemokine system within human bladder cancer tumors predicted response to chemotherapy.

Library generation was performed with PCR. TCRdb shows the sequencer as Illumina HiSeq 2500. TCRdb reran the public reads through fastp at Q25 and MiXCR, keeping productive beta chains. A single entry per CDR3 protein holds the most common genes and DNA from its merged rows. The sample has 2,000 to 3,000 distinct CDR3 sequences on record, 6% to 7.5% of them singletons. The top ten clonotypes cover roughly a third of the sample. The sample here was taken from a patient whose treatment included neoadjuvant chemotherapy. The sequence derives from a human donor with bladder cancer that responded to neoadjuvant chemotherapy.

In nucleotide form, the sequence is TGTGCCAGCAGGGATCAAGCCAATACGCAGTATTTT. It codes for CASRDQANTQYF. The chain couples TRBV27 to TRBJ2-3; the D gene assignment is ambiguous. Via the germline V gene (reference sequence), CDR1 is MNHEY and CDR2 SMNVEV. The trim is 6 bases for V and 7 bases for J, with a gap of 11 bases between the germline ends. The CDR3 sequence holds 12 residues, the cysteine and phenylalanine included. The entry retains the CDR3 DNA only, 36 bases that are in frame from base 1.